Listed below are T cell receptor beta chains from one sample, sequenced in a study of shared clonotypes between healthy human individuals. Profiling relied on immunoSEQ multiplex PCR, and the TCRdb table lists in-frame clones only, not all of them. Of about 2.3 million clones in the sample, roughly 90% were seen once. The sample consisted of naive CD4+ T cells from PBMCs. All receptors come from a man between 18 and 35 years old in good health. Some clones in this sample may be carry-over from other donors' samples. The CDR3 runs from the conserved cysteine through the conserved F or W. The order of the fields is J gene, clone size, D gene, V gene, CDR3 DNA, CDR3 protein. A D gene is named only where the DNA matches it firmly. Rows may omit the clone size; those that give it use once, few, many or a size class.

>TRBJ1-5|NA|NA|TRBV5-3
TGTGCCAGAAGCTTAGACGGGGTTAGTGAGACGCCCCAGCATTTT
CARSLDGVSETPQHF
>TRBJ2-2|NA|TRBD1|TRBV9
TGTGCCAGCAGCGAGCCCTTGGTGTTGTCAGGGGGCTGGACCGGGGAGCTGTTTTTT
CASSEPLVLSGGWTGELFF
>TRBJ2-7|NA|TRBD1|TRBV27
TGTGCCAGCAGTTCCAGGTGGGGACAGAGAAATGTGTGGCAGTACTTC
CASSSRWGQRNVWQYF
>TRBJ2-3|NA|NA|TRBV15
TGTGCCACCAGCAGAGATGGTAGAGAAGATACGCAGTATTTT
CATSRDGREDTQYF
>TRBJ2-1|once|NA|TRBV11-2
TGTGCCAGCAGCTTAGGCAGGAACAATGAGCAGTTCTTC
CASSLGRNNEQFF
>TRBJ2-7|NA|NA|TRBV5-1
TGCGCCAGCAGCTTGGCCCCCGGGGGACCTTACGAGCAGTACTTC
CASSLAPGGPYEQYF
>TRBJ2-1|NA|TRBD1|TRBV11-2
TGTGCCAGCAGCTCCTCTTCGTCCAGGGGGCAGGGTGAGCAGTTCTTC
CASSSSSSRGQGEQFF
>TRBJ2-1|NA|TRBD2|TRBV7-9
TGTGCCAGCAGGGGGACTAGCCCGACCTACAATGAGCAGTTCTTC
CASRGTSPTYNEQFF
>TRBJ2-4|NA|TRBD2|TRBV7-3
TGTGCCAGCAGCCTAGGGACTAGCGGGACCGTACAGTACTTC
CASSLGTSGTVQYF
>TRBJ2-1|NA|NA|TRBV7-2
TGTGCCAGCAGCGAGACTCCTAGCGTAGAGCAGTTCTTC
CASSETPSVEQFF
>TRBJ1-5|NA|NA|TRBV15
TGTGCCACCAGCAGAGTGGGGGAGCCCCAGCATTTT
CATSRVGEPQHF
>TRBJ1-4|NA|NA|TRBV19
TGTGCCAGTAGTATGTGGACCGCGCCAGACCATGAAAAACTGTTTTTT
CASSMWTAPDHEKLFF
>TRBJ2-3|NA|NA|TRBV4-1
TGCGCCAGCAGCCAAGAACTAGCAGGGGGGACAGATACGCAGTATTTT
CASSQELAGGTDTQYF
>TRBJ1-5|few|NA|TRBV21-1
TGTGCCGTAACAGGGACTAGACAGCCCCAGCATTTT
CAVTGTRQPQHF
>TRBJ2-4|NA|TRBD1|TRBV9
TGTGCCAGCAGCCCTCCCAGCAGGGGGCTAGCCAAAAACATTCAGTACTTC
CASSPPSRGLAKNIQYF
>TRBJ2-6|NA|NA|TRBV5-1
TGCGCCAGCAGCTTGTATGTAGGAGGACCCGGGGCCAACGTCCTGACTTTC
CASSLYVGGPGANVLTF
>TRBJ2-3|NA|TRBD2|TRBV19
TGTGCCAGTATCGGACTAGCCTCCACGCAGTATTTT
CASIGLASTQYF
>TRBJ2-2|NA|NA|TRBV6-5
TGTGCCAGCAGTTCCCTTACCGGGGAGCTGTTTTTT
CASSSLTGELFF
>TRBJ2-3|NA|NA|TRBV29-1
TGCAGCGTTGAAAATAGCGGCACAGATACGCAGTATTTT
CSVENSGTDTQYF
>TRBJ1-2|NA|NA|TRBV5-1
TGCGCCAGCAGCTTGGAAGGACCCTATGGCTACACCTTC
CASSLEGPYGYTF
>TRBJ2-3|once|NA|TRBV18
TGTGCCAGCTCACCAGTCGGGTCTAGCACAGATACGCAGTATTTT
CASSPVGSSTDTQYF
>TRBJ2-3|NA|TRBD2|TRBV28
TGTGCCAGCAGTCTAGGACTAGCGGAGGGCCGGGGTGGCACAGATACGCAGTATTTT
CASSLGLAEGRGGTDTQYF
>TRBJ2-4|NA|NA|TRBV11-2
TGTGCCAGCAGCTTAGATTCGGACATTCAGTACTTC
CASSLDSDIQYF
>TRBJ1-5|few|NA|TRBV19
TGTGCCAGTACCCCTCGGGGTATTGTCGTCAATCAGCCCCAGCATTTT
CASTPRGIVVNQPQHF
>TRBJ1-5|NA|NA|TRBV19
TGTGCCAGTAGTAAGCCAAGCAATCAGCCCCAGCATTTT
CASSKPSNQPQHF
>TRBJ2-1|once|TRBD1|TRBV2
TGTGCCAGCAGTGAGGACAGGGCTTCCTACAATGAGCAGTTCTTC
CASSEDRASYNEQFF
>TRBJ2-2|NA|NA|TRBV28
TGTGCCAGCAGCCCGGGGCGTCCCGGGGAGCTGTTTTTT
CASSPGRPGELFF
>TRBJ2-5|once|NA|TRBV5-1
TGCGCCAGCAGCCCCCCTCGGAGCGGAGAGACCCAGTACTTC
CASSPPRSGETQYF
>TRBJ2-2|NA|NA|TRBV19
TGTGCCAGTAAACGTGGGATTTCAGCGAACACCGGGGAGCTGTTTTTT
CASKRGISANTGELFF
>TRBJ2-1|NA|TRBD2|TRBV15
TGTGCCACCAGCAGAGGTTCGGGACTAGGGACTGAGCAGTTCTTC
CATSRGSGLGTEQFF
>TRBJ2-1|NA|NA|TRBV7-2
TGTGCCAGCAGCCCAACTTTTGAGCAGTTCTTC
CASSPTFEQFF
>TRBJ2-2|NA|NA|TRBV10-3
TGTGCCATCAGGCCCGAACTCACTTCGAACACCGGGGAGCTGTTTTTT
CAIRPELTSNTGELFF
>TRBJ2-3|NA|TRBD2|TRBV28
TGTGCCAGCACCGGGAGGGTAAAAGATACGCAGTATTTT
CASTGRVKDTQYF
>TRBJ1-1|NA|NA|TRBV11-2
TGTGCCAGCAGATCCAGGGGCCCCATGAACACTGAAGCTTTCTTT
CASRSRGPMNTEAFF
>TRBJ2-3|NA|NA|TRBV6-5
TGTGCCAGCAGCTCCGGGGCAGGGGATCCAGATACGCAGTATTTT
CASSSGAGDPDTQYF
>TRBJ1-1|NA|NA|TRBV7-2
TGTGCCAGCAGCTTAGATCGGGGGCACGCTTTCTTT
CASSLDRGHAFF
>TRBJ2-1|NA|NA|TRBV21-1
TGTGCCAGCAGCAACCTAGCGCCCCACTACAATGAGCAGTTCTTC
CASSNLAPHYNEQFF